This T cell receptor beta chain was observed in a study of blood T cell repertoires in COVID-19. The V gene's germline CDR1 is MGHRA and CDR2 YSYEKL. The V and J ends lost 4 bases and 4 bases respectively, with 17 bases between them. The CDR3 totals 16 residues. Produced via immunoSEQ multiplex PCR; TCRdb's table is partial and in-frame only. The sample holds about 120,000 clones, 90% seen once. This sequence originates from a woman aged 55-75 years with COVID-19, enrolled during active disease. The chain carries TRBV4-1 and TRBJ1-5; D perhaps matches TRBD1 (6 bases). Sequencing input: peripheral blood. CDR3 in DNA: TGCGCCAGCAGCCGGGAGGGAGGGGGAGGTAATCAGCCCCAGCATTTT. This sequence encodes CASSREGGGGNQPQHF.